The 13 T cell receptor beta chains in this list originate from one sample, sequenced in a study of beta chain features in type 1 diabetes. The study reverse transcribed the entire isolated RNA, so it sequenced expressed TCRB transcripts. Generated by immunoSEQ multiplex PCR, the TCRdb table keeps only in-frame clones and is missing some. The sample has about 140,000 clones; about a tenth are singletons. Sample: central memory CD4+ T cells from blood. The receptor source for this set is a woman aged 40 to 50 in good health.

This rearrangement joins TRBV29-1 to TRBJ1-2, with 10 bases that match TRBD1. CDR3 length: 15 amino acids. Germline CDR1 SQVTM, CDR2 ANQGSEA. Here the CDR3 reads CNVGTGTGVNYGYTF. DNA for the CDR3: TGCAACGTGGGAACCGGGACAGGGGTCAACTATGGCTACACCTTC.

This chain links TRBV20-1 with TRBJ2-1; D is unresolved. The CDR3 loop spans 11 amino acids. V lost 3 bases, J lost 10 bases, and 10 bases lay in between. The V gene's germline CDR1 is DFQATT and CDR2 SNEGSKA (reference sequence). The CDR3 region has the DNA TGCAGTGCTAGGCGGAGTACAGAGCAGTTCTTC. Protein sequence: CSARRSTEQFF.

The chain couples TRBV7-2 to TRBJ2-1; D perhaps matches TRBD2 (5 bases). V was pared by 2 bases and J by 4 bases, with 15 bases between. The CDR3 is 16 residues long. Per the germline V gene, CDR1 is SGHTA and CDR2 is FQGNSA. The CDR3 sequence: CASSLMAQDFYNEQFF. The CDR3 DNA is TGTGCCAGCAGCTTAATGGCGCAGGACTTTTACAATGAGCAGTTCTTC.

This sequence joins TRBV12-5 and TRBJ2-3; D not certain. The CDR3 extends over 16 amino acids. Germline values: CDR1 LGHNT, CDR2 FRNRAP. Trimming took 7 bases from V and 2 from J, leaving 19 bases between them. The CDR3 nucleotides are TGTGCTAGTGCCCTGGTTGGGTCCCGACACACAGATACGCAGTATTTT. Its translation is CASALVGSRHTDTQYF.

With respect to this clone: Other DNA variants within this sample encode the same CDR3. The chain combines TRBV5-1 with TRBJ2-5; possible D gene TRBD1, 5 bases. Germline V gene data show CDR1 as SGHRS and CDR2 as YFSETQ. This CDR3 region has 12 residues. Trimming removed 2 bases from V and 5 bases from J, with 7 bases in between. The CDR3 here is CASSLYRETQYF. The CDR3 bases are TGCGCCAGCAGCTTATACAGGGAGACCCAGTACTTC.

This clone appeared many times. V gene TRBV7-2 combines with J gene TRBJ2-7; D is possibly TRBD2 (5 bases). V gave up 5 bases and J gave up 6 bases, with 14 bases separating them. The CDR3 covers 13 residues. Germline V gives CDR1 SGHTA, CDR2 FQGNSA. The CDR3 DNA sequence: TGTGCCAGCAGCCCTCTTACTAGGTCCGAGCAGTACTTC. Translating gives CASSPLTRSEQYF. The variable domain in full, with the rest retrieved from reference TRBV7-2 and TRBJ2-7, is GAGVSQSPSNKVTEKGKDVELRCDPISGHTALYWYRQSLGQGLEFLIYFQGNSAPDKSGLPSDRFSAERTGGSVSTLTIQRTQQEDSAVYLCASSPLTRSEQYFGPGTRLTVT.

CDR3 bases: TGTGCCAGCAGCTTGACTAGCGGGGGTCCCTACGAGCAGTACTTC. This sequence encodes CASSLTSGGPYEQYF. This chain uses TRBV11-2 with TRBJ2-7; 12 bases match TRBD2. CDR1 and CDR2 from the germline V gene are SGHAT and FQNNGV. The CDR3 extends over 15 amino acids. After removal of 3 bases from V and 2 bases from J, the junction contained 2 bases not matched to a gene.

The chain couples TRBV5-6 to TRBJ2-3; possible D gene TRBD1, 5 bases. The CDR3 spans 14 residues. The germline CDR1 and CDR2 sequences are SGHDT and YYEEEE. V dropped 0 bases and J dropped 6 bases, with 11 bases sitting between them. The CDR3 loop reads CASSLGQGKDTQYF. DNA of the CDR3: TGTGCCAGCAGCTTGGGCCAGGGTAAGGATACGCAGTATTTT.

This clone was observed a few times. The chain joins TRBV7-2 to TRBJ2-5; D is possibly TRBD2 (6 bases). The CDR3 totals 16 residues. The germline V and J ends were trimmed by 1 base and 4 bases, with 16 bases remaining between them. From germline, CDR1 is SGHTA and CDR2 FQGNSA. CDR3 residues: CASSLVAGRSSETQYF. The CDR3 region has the DNA TGTGCCAGCAGCTTAGTGGCGGGGCGATCCTCAGAGACCCAGTACTTC.

The chain recombines TRBV10-3 with TRBJ1-6, with D tentatively TRBD1 (6 bases). The length of the CDR3 is 14 residues. Germline CDR1 is ENHRY and CDR2 is SYGVKD. Trimming removed 6 bases at V and 7 bases at J, with 13 bases between. The CDR3 region has the DNA TGTGCCATCAGGACCGGGACACCGAATTCACCCCTCCACTTT. It encodes CAIRTGTPNSPLHF.

This clone was picked up a small number of times. This chain joins TRBV11-2 and TRBJ1-5; 11 nucleotides line up with TRBD1. This CDR3 has 18 residues. Germline assignment: CDR1 SGHAT and CDR2 FQNNGV. The V gene end was trimmed by 1 base and the J gene end by 0 bases; junction bases not matched to a gene: 5. The CDR3 spells CASSLGTGGSYSNQPQHF. The CDR3 region has the DNA TGTGCCAGCAGCTTAGGGACAGGGGGCTCTTATAGCAATCAGCCCCAGCATTTT.

This clone appeared many times. The chain combines TRBV14 with TRBJ1-6, with 8 bases aligning to TRBD1. The ends lost 1 base at V and 11 bases at J; junction bases unmatched: 7. The CDR3 runs to 15 residues. CDR1 SGHDN and CDR2 FVKESK come from the germline V gene. The CDR3 coding sequence is TGTGCCAGCAGCCAAGTTCGCGGGACAGGTACACCCCTCCACTTT. Its translation: CASSQVRGTGTPLHF.

The rearrangement links TRBV5-4 to TRBJ1-2; TRBD1 agrees at 7 bases. Germline-derived CDR1 and CDR2 are SGHNT and YYREEE (reference sequence). V dropped 4 bases and J dropped 0; count of bases not matched to a gene: 3. The CDR3 runs 14 residues. The CDR3 loop is CASSRGQSNYGYTF. The CDR3 DNA reads TGTGCCAGCAGCCGGGGACAGTCTAACTATGGCTACACCTTC.